The 3 T cell receptor beta chains presented below share a single source sample, sequenced in a study of low-dose radiotherapy and immunotherapy resistance in tumors. Stated time point: after trial treatment. The treatment here: LDRT plus nivolumab, ipilimumab, low-dose cyclophosphamide and aspirin (RACIN trial). Both TCRalpha and TCRbeta chains were reverse transcribed with V-gene-specific primers. With a constant-region primer and a V-primer adapter, TCRs were subjected to 20 PCR cycles of amplification. Using its own MiXCR run on the reads, TCRdb lists one record per CDR3 protein. The repertoire holds 75,000 to 95,000 distinct CDR3 sequences, with more than 20% as singletons. The source was PBMCs, collected after low-dose radiotherapy plus immunotherapy. Source of these receptors: a female donor with ovarian cancer.

The table lists this clonotype with many counts. The chain recombines TRBV20-1 with TRBJ2-7; 8 nucleotides match TRBD1. The CDR3 is 16 residues long. V shed 0 bases, J shed 6 bases, and the junction held 13 bases outside the gene matches. CDR1 and CDR2 from the germline V gene are DFQATT and SNEGSKA (reference sequence). The CDR3 sequence is CSARDGGRGREGEQYF. The CDR3 nucleotides are TGCAGTGCTAGAGACGGTGGCAGGGGGCGCGAAGGCGAGCAGTACTTC.

V usage is TRBV27 and J usage is TRBJ2-2, with D perhaps assigned TRBD1 or TRBD2 (7 bases each). V lost 6 bases to trimming and J lost 6 bases, with 11 bases between them. The germline CDR1 and CDR2 sequences are MNHEY and SMNVEV (reference sequence). The CDR3 extends over 13 amino acids. This CDR3 is CASRTGRAGELFF. The CDR3 region has the DNA TGTGCCAGCAGGACAGGGAGGGCCGGGGAGCTGTTTTTT.

This clonotype was seen at least ten times. The chain carries TRBV20-1 and TRBJ1-5; D possibly corresponds to TRBD1 (5 bases). CDR1 and CDR2 (germline): DFQATT, SNEGSKA (reference sequence). V shed 6 bases and J shed 3 bases, with 18 bases lying between them. The CDR3 is 15 amino acids. The CDR3 coding sequence is TGCAGTGCGTCACAACCGGGACGGGACAATCAGCCCCAGCATTTT. Translation gives CSASQPGRDNQPQHF.